This TCR beta chain was captured by sequencing in a study of early T cells in non-severe SARS-CoV-2 infection. The protocol attached unique molecular identifiers to individual cDNA molecules. In TCRdb, the 5' RACE reads were re-called with MiXCR into one record per CDR3 protein. The sample has roughly 50,000 distinct CDR3 sequences, approximately 9.4% seen once. The CDR3 spans 13 residues. Germline V gene sequence: CDR1 WSHSY, CDR2 SAAADI. With 4 bases clipped from V and 6 bases from J, the junction kept 6 bases outside the gene matches. The chain combines TRBV10-2 with TRBJ2-7, with TRBD2 matching over 7 bases. The TCR originated in an adult who was a healthcare worker with PCR-confirmed SARS-CoV-2 infection or an uninfected control (not recorded which). Sequenced: whole blood. CDR3 amino acids: CASSVTRGGEQYF. The CDR3 bases are TGCGCCAGCAGTGTTACGCGCGGGGGCGAGCAGTACTTC.